Shown below are 20 T cell receptor beta chains from a single sample sequenced in a study of cytomegalovirus exposure and HLA in healthy donors. The PCR had 60 Vbeta and 13 Jbeta primers. TCRdb's copy holds only in-frame clones and misses some; the assay was immunoSEQ multiplex PCR. This sample yields more than 90,000 clones, of which 76% are seen a single time; around 4% belongs to the top ten. Material for sequencing was PBMCs. These TCRs come from a man aged 35-49 years in good health and CMV-seronegative.

The chain is built from TRBV28 and TRBJ2-3, with D possibly matching TRBD1 (6 bases). The CDR3 spans 15 residues. V was pared by 2 bases and J by 0 bases, with 9 bases between. Germline V CDR1 and CDR2: MDHEN, SYDVKM. In DNA, the CDR3 is TGTGCCAGCAGTTTAACCCAGGGGAGCACAGATACGCAGTATTTT. Protein: CASSLTQGSTDTQYF.

The chain combines TRBV5-4 with TRBJ1-1; D gene unclear. CDR3 length equals 13 residues. Germline V gene sequence: CDR1 SGHNT, CDR2 YYREEE (reference sequence). The V and J ends lost 0 bases and 4 bases respectively, with 7 bases between them. CDR3 residues: CASSLVSLTEAFF. The CDR3 coding sequence is TGTGCCAGCAGCTTGGTTAGTCTCACTGAAGCTTTCTTT.

This clone has just one count. V and J are TRBV6-1 and TRBJ1-1; TRBD1 agrees at 7 bases. V gave up 3 bases and J gave up 8 bases; unmatched junction bases: 6. CDR3 size: 13 residues. Per the germline V gene, CDR1 is MNHNS and CDR2 is SASEGT. CDR3 sequence (DNA): TGTGCCAGCAGTGACCCAGACAGGGCAGAAGCTTTCTTT. It specifies CASSDPDRAEAFF.

The count of this clone is one. The gene calls are TRBV23-1 and TRBJ2-7; D call uncertain. TRBV23-1 is known as an ORF, though its function is uncertain. V was shortened by 7 bases and J by 2 bases, with 9 bases between the two germline ends. The CDR3 totals 12 residues. CDR3 bases: TGCGCCAGCAAGACAACCGCCTACGAGCAGTACGTC. It codes for CASKTTAYEQYV.

The rearrangement uses TRBV14 and TRBJ1-3; 8 bases map to TRBD1. Unmatched junction bases numbered 2, after V lost 1 base and J lost 3 bases. The CDR3 totals 15 residues. CDR1 is SGHDN, CDR2 FVKESK, per germline. Written as DNA, the CDR3 is TGTGCCAGCAGCCAAGGGACAGGGAATGGAAACACCATATATTTT. The encoded protein is CASSQGTGNGNTIYF.

The chain carries TRBV10-2 and TRBJ2-1; unclear D gene. This CDR3 comprises 14 residues. The germline V and J ends were trimmed by 11 bases and 2 bases, with 16 bases remaining between them. Per germline, CDR1 WSHSY and CDR2 SAAADI. The CDR3 DNA follows: TGCGCCGGCCGGAGTCATGCCCCCTACAATGAGCAGTTCTTC. Residues: CAGRSHAPYNEQFF.

The rearrangement uses TRBV5-1 and TRBJ2-3; D might be TRBD2 (6 bases). Germline CDR1 is SGHRS and CDR2 is YFSETQ. This CDR3 is 13 amino acids long. V was shortened by 4 bases and J by 3 bases, with 9 bases between the two germline ends. The CDR3 DNA is TGCGCCAGCAGCCACGGGGGAACAGATACGCAGTATTTT. Protein product: CASSHGGTDTQYF.

About this clone: Germline and junction disagree at one end, which may indicate a read error. This CDR3 is CSSSSTSGGFEQFF. The CDR3 coding sequence is TGTTCCAGCAGCAGTACTAGCGGGGGTTTTGAGCAGTTCTTC. J is TRBJ2-1 and V is TRBV7-9; TRBD2 matches at 11 bases. CDR3 length: 14 residues. CDR1 is SEHNR, CDR2 FQNEAQ, per germline (reference sequence). The variable domain in full, with the rest retrieved from reference TRBV7-9 and TRBJ2-1, is DTGVSQNPRHKITKRGQNVTFRCDPISEHNRLYWYRQTLGQGPEFLTYFQNEAQLEKSRLLSDRFSAERPKGSFSTLEIQRTEQGDSAMYLCSSSSTSGGFEQFFGPGTRLTVL.

V gene TRBV6-1 combines with J gene TRBJ1-1, with a tentative D call TRBD1 (5 bases). V lost 7 bases, J lost 4 bases, and 16 bases lay in between. Germline V gene data show CDR1 as MNHNS and CDR2 as SASEGT. There are 14 residues in the CDR3. The CDR3 coding sequence is TGTGCCAGCATCACCACTACAGGTAGCACTGAAGCTTTCTTT. Translating it yields CASITTTGSTEAFF.

The gene calls are TRBV23-1 and TRBJ1-1; D is ambiguous. Being an ORF, TRBV23-1 has a function that is uncertain. This CDR3 has 14 residues. Trimming stripped 7 bases from V and 1 base from J, with 13 bases between. CDR3 residues: CASNPDGENTEAFF. In nucleotides, the CDR3 is TGCGCCAGCAACCCAGACGGGGAGAACACTGAAGCTTTCTTT.

The DNA of the CDR3 is TGTGCCAGCAGTAGTCAGGGGAACACAGATACGCAGTATTTT. This gives the protein CASSSQGNTDTQYF. The chain employs TRBV2 and TRBJ2-3; a weak D match, TRBD1 (6 bases). Looked up from germline, CDR1 is SNHLY and CDR2 is FYNNEI. The CDR3 contains 14 residues. Trimming pared 5 bases from V and 2 bases from J, leaving 11 bases between.

The chain carries TRBV27 and TRBJ1-1, with 9 bases identical to TRBD1. The CDR3 is 14 residues long. Looked up from germline, CDR1 is MNHEY and CDR2 is SMNVEV (reference sequence). V lost 6 bases and J lost 4; bases outside the gene matches: 6. The CDR3 sequence is CASRMGQGSTEAFF. DNA of the CDR3: TGTGCCAGCAGGATGGGACAGGGATCCACTGAAGCTTTCTTT.

The chain links TRBV10-1 to TRBJ2-3; 15 positions match TRBD2. Germline V gene sequence: CDR1 WNHNN, CDR2 SYGVQD (reference sequence). The CDR3 is 17 amino acids. J lost 5 bases, V lost 5 bases, and 8 bases had no gene match. The CDR3 coding sequence is TGCGCCAGCAGTCCCCGGACTAGCGGGGGGGGCTTAGATACGCAGTATTTT. The encoded protein is CASSPRTSGGGLDTQYF.

The V gene is TRBV18, the J gene TRBJ2-1, with D maybe TRBD2 (5 bases). Germline V gene sequence: CDR1 KGHSH, CDR2 LQKENI. The CDR3 consists of 15 residues. V dropped 3 bases and J dropped 0 bases, with 9 bases sitting between them. The CDR3 protein is CASSPGEGSYNEQFF. Here the CDR3 DNA reads TGTGCCAGCTCACCGGGAGAGGGCTCCTACAATGAGCAGTTCTTC.

The chain employs TRBV7-9 and TRBJ2-4, with 8 bases that match TRBD2. Losses at the gene ends were 1 base for V and 4 bases for J; bases not matched to a gene: 6. The CDR3 runs to 16 residues. Germline loops: CDR1 SEHNR, CDR2 FQNEAQ (reference sequence). The DNA for the CDR3 is TGTGCCAGCAGCTTAGTGGGTAGCGGGGTGAAAAACATTCAGTACTTC. It yields the protein CASSLVGSGVKNIQYF.

The J gene is TRBJ2-3, the V gene TRBV7-2; 11 bases agree with TRBD2. CDR1 is SGHTA and CDR2 is FQGNSA in the germline V gene. The V gene end was trimmed by 2 bases and the J gene end by 0 bases; junction bases not matched to a gene: 4. The CDR3 spans 17 residues. CDR3 amino acids: CASSLLGLAASTDTQYF. The CDR3 bases are TGTGCCAGCAGCTTATTGGGACTAGCGGCCAGCACAGATACGCAGTATTTT.

The CDR3 reads CASSLKGQNTEAFF. DNA of the CDR3: TGTGCCAGCAGCTTAAAGGGACAGAACACTGAAGCTTTCTTT. The chain has TRBV7-6 and TRBJ1-1, with D maybe TRBD1 (6 bases). CDR3 length: 14 residues. CDR1 is SGHVS and CDR2 is FNYEAQ in the germline V gene. V was trimmed by 2 bases and J by 1 base, leaving 8 bases between them.

This chain links TRBV5-1 with TRBJ2-5, with 7 bases that match TRBD1. Unmatched junction bases numbered 9, after V lost 0 bases and J lost 4 bases. The CDR3 runs to 16 residues. Germline assignment: CDR1 SGHRS and CDR2 YFSETQ. The CDR3 DNA reads TGCGCCAGCAGCTTGGACAGGGGACCGAGAGGAGAGACCCAGTACTTC. Amino acids: CASSLDRGPRGETQYF.

The CDR3 DNA is TGTGCCAGCAGCCCTCGGGGGACAGGGGGTGATTCACCCCTCCACTTT. This codes for CASSPRGTGGDSPLHF. The chain is built from TRBV7-9 and TRBJ1-6; 11 positions agree with TRBD1. Germline V gives CDR1 SEHNR, CDR2 FQNEAQ (reference sequence). The CDR3 loop spans 16 amino acids. V was clipped by 5 bases and J by 8 bases; unmatched bases: 8.

V is TRBV19 and J is TRBJ1-1; possible D gene TRBD1, 5 bases. This CDR3 region has 13 residues. Trimming cost V 5 bases and J 6 bases, with 13 bases left between them. Germline V CDR1 and CDR2: LNHDA, SQIVND (reference sequence). The CDR3 sequence: CASSVGGTAEAFF. In DNA, the CDR3 is TGTGCCAGTAGTGTCGGGGGGACCGCTGAAGCTTTCTTT.